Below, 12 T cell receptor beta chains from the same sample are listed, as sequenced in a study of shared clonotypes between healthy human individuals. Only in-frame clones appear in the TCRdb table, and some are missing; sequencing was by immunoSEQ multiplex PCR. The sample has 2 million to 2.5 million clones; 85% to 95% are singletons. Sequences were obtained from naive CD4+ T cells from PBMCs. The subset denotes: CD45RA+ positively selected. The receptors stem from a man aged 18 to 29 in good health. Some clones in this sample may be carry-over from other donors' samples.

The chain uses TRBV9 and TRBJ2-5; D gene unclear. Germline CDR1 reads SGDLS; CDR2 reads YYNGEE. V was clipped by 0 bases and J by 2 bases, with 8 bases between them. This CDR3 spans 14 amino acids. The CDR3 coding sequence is TGTGCCAGCAGCGTAGGCTGGGTGCAAGAGACCCAGTACTTC. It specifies CASSVGWVQETQYF.

The CDR3 DNA reads as TGTGCCAGCAGAGTTGGGACAGGGGGAAGGGTGCAGTACTTC. Translating gives CASRVGTGGRVQYF. The chain uses TRBV28 and TRBJ2-7, with 11 bases that match TRBD1. The CDR3 runs 14 residues. The V and J ends lost 6 bases and 9 bases, in that order; junction bases with no gene match: 10. Germline V gene data show CDR1 as MDHEN and CDR2 as SYDVKM.

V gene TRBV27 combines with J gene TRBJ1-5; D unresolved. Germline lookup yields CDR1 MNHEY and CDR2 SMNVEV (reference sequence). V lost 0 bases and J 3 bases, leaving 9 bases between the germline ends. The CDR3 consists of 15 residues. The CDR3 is CASSLSLGPNQPQHF. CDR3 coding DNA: TGTGCCAGCAGTTTATCGTTGGGTCCCAATCAGCCCCAGCATTTT.

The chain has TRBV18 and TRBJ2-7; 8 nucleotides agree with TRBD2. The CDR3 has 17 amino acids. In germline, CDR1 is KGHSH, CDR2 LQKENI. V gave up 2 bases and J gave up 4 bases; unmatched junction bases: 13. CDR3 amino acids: CASSPVVSGSRTYEQYF. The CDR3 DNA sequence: TGTGCCAGCTCACCAGTCGTCAGCGGGAGCAGAACATACGAGCAGTACTTC.

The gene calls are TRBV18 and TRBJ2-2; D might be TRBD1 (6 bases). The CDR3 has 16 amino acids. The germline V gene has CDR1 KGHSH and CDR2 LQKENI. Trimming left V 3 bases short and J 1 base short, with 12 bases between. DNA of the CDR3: TGTGCCAGCTCACCGACTCCGGGACAGAACACCGGGGAGCTGTTTTTT. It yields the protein CASSPTPGQNTGELFF. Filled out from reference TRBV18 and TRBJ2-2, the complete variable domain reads NAGVMQNPRHLVRRRGQEARLRCSPMKGHSHVYWYRQLPEEGLKFMVYLQKENIIDESGMPKERFSAEFPKEGPSILRIQQVVRGDSAAYFCASSPTPGQNTGELFFGEGSRLTVL.

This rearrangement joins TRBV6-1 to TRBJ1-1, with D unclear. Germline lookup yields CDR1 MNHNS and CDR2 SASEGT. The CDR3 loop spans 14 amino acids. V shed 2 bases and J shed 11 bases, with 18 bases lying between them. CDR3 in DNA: TGTGCCAGCAGTGAATTGTTTCCCGGGGATGGCGCTTTCTTT. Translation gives CASSELFPGDGAFF.

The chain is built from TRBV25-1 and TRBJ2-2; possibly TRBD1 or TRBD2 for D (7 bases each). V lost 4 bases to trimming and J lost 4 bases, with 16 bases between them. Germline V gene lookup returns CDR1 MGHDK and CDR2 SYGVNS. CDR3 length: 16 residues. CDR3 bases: TGTGCCAGCAGTGCCCAGGGAGGGGGCCTCACCGGGGAGCTGTTTTTT. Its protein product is CASSAQGGGLTGELFF. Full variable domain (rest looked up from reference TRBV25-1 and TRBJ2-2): EADIYQTPRYLVIGTGKKITLECSQTMGHDKMYWYQQDPGMELHLIHYSYGVNSTEKGDLSSESTVSRIRTEHFPLTLESARPSHTSQYLCASSAQGGGLTGELFFGEGSRLTVL.

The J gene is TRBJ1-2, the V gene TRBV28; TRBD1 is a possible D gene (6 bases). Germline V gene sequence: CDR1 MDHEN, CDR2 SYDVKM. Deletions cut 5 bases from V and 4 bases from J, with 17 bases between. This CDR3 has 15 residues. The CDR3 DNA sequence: TGTGCCAGCAGTCTCAGAGGGGGGACGAGCTATGGCTACACCTTC. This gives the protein CASSLRGGTSYGYTF.

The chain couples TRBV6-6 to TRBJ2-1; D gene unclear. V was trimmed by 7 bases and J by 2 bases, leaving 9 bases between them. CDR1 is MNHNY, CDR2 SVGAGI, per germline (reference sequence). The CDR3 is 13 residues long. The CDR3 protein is CASKPTTYNEQFF. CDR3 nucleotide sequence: TGTGCCAGCAAACCTACAACCTACAATGAGCAGTTCTTC.

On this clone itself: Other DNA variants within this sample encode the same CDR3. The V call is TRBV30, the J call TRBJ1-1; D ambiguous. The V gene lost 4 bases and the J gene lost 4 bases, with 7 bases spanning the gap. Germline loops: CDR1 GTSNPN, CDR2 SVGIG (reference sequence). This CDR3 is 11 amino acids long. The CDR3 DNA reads TGTGCCTGGACGAGGGTCACTGAAGCTTTCTTT. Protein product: CAWTRVTEAFF.

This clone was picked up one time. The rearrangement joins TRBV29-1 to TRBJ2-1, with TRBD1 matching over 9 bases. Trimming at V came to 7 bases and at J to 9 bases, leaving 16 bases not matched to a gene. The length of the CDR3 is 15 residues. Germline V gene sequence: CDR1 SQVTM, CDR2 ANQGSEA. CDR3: CSAPPLGTGNTEQFF. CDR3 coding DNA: TGCAGCGCCCCACCCTTAGGGACAGGGAATACTGAGCAGTTCTTC.

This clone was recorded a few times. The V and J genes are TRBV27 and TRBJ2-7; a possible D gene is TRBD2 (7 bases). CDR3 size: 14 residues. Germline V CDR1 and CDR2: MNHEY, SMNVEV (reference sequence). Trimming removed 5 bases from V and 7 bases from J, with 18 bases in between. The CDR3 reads CASSRRYREGEQYF. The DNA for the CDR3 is TGTGCCAGCAGTCGTCGCTACAGGGAGGGGGAGCAGTACTTC.